One and the same sample provided the 18 T cell receptor beta chains below, sequenced in a study of a mutant IDH1 vaccine in newly diagnosed glioma. The time point here: baseline, week 1 (first vaccination visit). Treatment in this sample: pre-vaccination baseline after standard-of-care therapy. Repertoires were generated with immunoSEQ multiplex PCR, while TCRdb's copy carries only in-frame clones and drops some. The sample lists tens of thousands of clones; approximately 86% were seen once. This specimen consisted of PBMCs, obtained from a glioma patient treated with radiotherapy, temozolomide or both. Receptor source: a young man with glioma.

The chain is built from TRBV7-9 and TRBJ1-5; TRBD1 matches 8 bases. Germline values: CDR1 SEHNR, CDR2 FQNEAQ (reference sequence). J lost 0 bases, V lost 1 base, and 5 bases had no gene match. This CDR3 is built from 17 residues. The CDR3 here is CASSLGSGGNSNQPQHF. Written as DNA, the CDR3 is TGTGCCAGCAGCTTAGGGTCAGGGGGCAATAGCAATCAGCCCCAGCATTTT. Based on the CDR3 plus reference TRBV7-9 and TRBJ1-5, the full variable domain is DTGVSQNPRHKITKRGQNVTFRCDPISEHNRLYWYRQTLGQGPEFLTYFQNEAQLEKSRLLSDRFSAERPKGSFSTLEIQRTEQGDSAMYLCASSLGSGGNSNQPQHFGDGTRLSIL.

V is TRBV15 and J is TRBJ1-5; D remains unclear. The CDR3 runs to 13 residues. Germline CDR1 reads LNHNV; CDR2 reads YYDKDF (reference sequence). The germline V and J ends were trimmed by 0 bases and 6 bases, with 6 bases remaining between them. The CDR3 region is CATSRDGPQPQHF. As DNA, the CDR3 is TGTGCCACCAGCAGAGATGGACCTCAGCCCCAGCATTTT.

The V and J genes are TRBV6-5 and TRBJ2-1; 9 nucleotides agree with TRBD1. CDR3 length: 15 residues. Germline V gene data show CDR1 as MNHEY and CDR2 as SVGAGI. The ends lost 4 bases at V and 7 bases at J; junction bases unmatched: 8. CDR3 loop: CASSSPRQGGNEQFF. The DNA of the CDR3 is TGTGCCAGCAGTTCCCCGAGACAGGGGGGGAATGAGCAGTTCTTC.

The chain combines TRBV6-1 with TRBJ2-2; D gene ambiguous. The CDR3 consists of 15 residues. Germline assignment: CDR1 MNHNS and CDR2 SASEGT. Trimming took off 6 bases at V and 6 bases at J, with 17 bases between the two ends. CDR3: CASRARFKWAGELFF. The CDR3 nucleotides read TGTGCCAGCAGGGCCAGATTTAAGTGGGCCGGGGAGCTGTTTTTT.

Note on this clone: The same CDR3 can be traced to other DNA sequences in this sample. The chain is built from TRBV7-9 and TRBJ1-5; 7 bases fit TRBD1. CDR3 length: 14 amino acids. J lost 2 bases, V lost 5 bases, and 3 bases had no gene match. Germline CDR1 and CDR2: SEHNR and FQNEAQ (reference sequence). The CDR3 DNA reads TGTGCCAGCAGCCATGGACAGGGCAATCAGCCCCAGCATTTT. Its protein is CASSHGQGNQPQHF.

The chain is built from TRBV15 and TRBJ1-1; 8 bases agree with TRBD1. This CDR3 comprises 22 residues. Germline values: CDR1 LNHNV, CDR2 YYDKDF (reference sequence). The junction had 24 bases not matched to a gene; V was cut back by 3 bases and J by 0 bases. The CDR3 spells CATSRRKSRDRFERVMNTEAFF. Here the CDR3 DNA reads TGTGCCACCAGCAGGCGAAAGTCCCGGGACAGGTTTGAGCGGGTCATGAACACTGAAGCTTTCTTT.

The chain carries TRBV14 and TRBJ1-1; no clear D. Looked up from germline, CDR1 is SGHDN and CDR2 is FVKESK. Trimming took 7 bases from V and 4 from J, leaving 16 bases between them. This CDR3 has 14 amino acids. CDR3 bases: TGTGCCAGCACCCCCCGAGGGTGGGGCACTGAAGCTTTCTTT. This codes for CASTPRGWGTEAFF.

The CDR3 protein is CAWSRGGFSGANVLTF. The CDR3 DNA reads as TGTGCCTGGAGTAGAGGGGGGTTCTCTGGGGCCAACGTCCTGACTTTC. V and J are TRBV30 and TRBJ2-6; D tentatively reads TRBD1 or TRBD2 (6 bases each). This CDR3 spans 16 amino acids. V lost 2 bases and J 0 bases, leaving 11 bases between the germline ends. CDR1 and CDR2 (germline): GTSNPN, SVGIG (reference sequence).

The rearrangement joins TRBV2 to TRBJ2-7; no firm D call. The germline V gene encodes CDR1 SNHLY and CDR2 FYNNEI. The CDR3 is 14 amino acids. Trimming pared 3 bases from V and 0 bases from J, leaving 9 bases between. The CDR3 DNA reads as TGTGCCAGCAGTGATGCCGGCAGCTCCTACGAGCAGTACTTC. Its translation is CASSDAGSSYEQYF.

This chain joins TRBV5-6 and TRBJ1-2; 8 bases map to TRBD1. CDR1 SGHDT and CDR2 YYEEEE come from the germline V gene. This CDR3 contains 16 residues. With 0 bases clipped from V and 5 bases from J, the junction kept 9 bases outside the gene matches. The CDR3 reads CASSLATGAIFYGYTF. The CDR3, as DNA: TGTGCCAGCAGCTTGGCGACAGGGGCAATTTTTTATGGCTACACCTTC.

In DNA form, the CDR3 reads TGTGCCAGCAGCCAAAAGGGAACAACCATCTATGGCTACACCTTC. Its protein is CASSQKGTTIYGYTF. V gene TRBV14 combines with J gene TRBJ1-2; D call uncertain. The CDR3 is made up of 15 amino acids. The germline V and J ends were trimmed by 2 bases and 4 bases, with 14 bases remaining between them. Germline V gene data show CDR1 as SGHDN and CDR2 as FVKESK.

The chain is built from TRBV9 and TRBJ2-3; unclear D gene. Germline loops: CDR1 SGDLS, CDR2 YYNGEE. This CDR3 has 16 residues. V dropped 4 bases and J dropped 2 bases, with 17 bases sitting between them. The CDR3, as DNA: TGTGCCAGCAGCCCTACGGGCAGCAGCTTCACAGATACGCAGTATTTT. Protein: CASSPTGSSFTDTQYF.

The V call is TRBV6-6, the J call TRBJ2-7, with D tentatively TRBD2 (5 bases). V was clipped by 6 bases and J by 5 bases, with 17 bases between them. In germline, CDR1 is MNHNY, CDR2 SVGAGI (reference sequence). The CDR3 runs 14 residues. The CDR3 protein is CASSPASTGNEQYF. The CDR3 region has the DNA TGTGCCAGCAGCCCCGCCAGTACGGGAAACGAGCAGTACTTC.

The chain is built from TRBV29-1 and TRBJ2-3; possibly TRBD2 for D (6 bases). V lost 0 bases and J 5 bases, leaving 12 bases between the germline ends. The V gene's germline CDR1 is SQVTM and CDR2 ANQGSEA. CDR3 length equals 14 residues. CDR3 sequence (DNA): TGCAGCGTTGAAGACGGGAGCCCTCAAGATACGCAGTATTTT. It encodes CSVEDGSPQDTQYF.

The CDR3 region has the DNA TGTGCCAGCAGCTTGGACAGGCAGTATAATTCACCCCTCCACTTT. Amino acid sequence: CASSLDRQYNSPLHF. The chain recombines TRBV7-9 with TRBJ1-6, with TRBD1 matching 7 bases. Unmatched junction bases numbered 3, after V lost 3 bases and J lost 4 bases. Germline loops: CDR1 SEHNR, CDR2 FQNEAQ (reference sequence). This CDR3 region has 15 residues.

J is TRBJ1-3 and V is TRBV10-3; TRBD1 is a possible D gene (5 bases). The CDR3 is made up of 17 amino acids. V was shortened by 0 bases and J by 1 base, with 13 bases between the two germline ends. CDR1 ENHRY and CDR2 SYGVKD come from the germline V gene. The CDR3 DNA reads TGTGCCATCAGTGAGTCCGCAGGGCAAGGGTCTGGAAACACCATATATTTT. Encoded protein: CAISESAGQGSGNTIYF.

The genes are TRBV6-1 and TRBJ2-7; D is unclear. The V end was cut by 2 bases, the J end by 0 bases, with 11 bases between. Germline CDR1 reads MNHNS; CDR2 reads SASEGT. This CDR3 comprises 15 residues. In DNA form, the CDR3 reads TGTGCCAGCAGTGAACGGACCGGTAGCTCCTACGAGCAGTACTTC. Translation gives CASSERTGSSYEQYF.

The chain joins TRBV7-9 to TRBJ1-2, with 10 bases fitting TRBD1. The germline V gene encodes CDR1 SEHNR and CDR2 FQNEAQ (reference sequence). V lost 5 bases to trimming and J lost 1 base; unmatched junction nucleotides: 4. This CDR3 is 15 amino acids long. The chain's CDR3 is CASSLGQGGNYGYTF. As DNA, the CDR3 is TGTGCCAGCAGCCTAGGACAGGGGGGTAACTATGGCTACACCTTC.